The clone carrying this TCR beta chain was seen just once. As yet, its antigen is unknown. This entry belongs to a study of blood T cells in healthy people across ages. Extraction of total RNA produced a minimum of 5.5 micrograms from each sample. Then a second PCR, running roughly 7 to 11 cycles, was carried out with a sample-barcoded 5' primer and a J-beta primer mix. TCRdb analysed the 5' RACE reads with MiXCR anew, one entry per CDR3 protein. This table holds 730,000 or so distinct CDR3 sequences, roughly two fifths found once. Regarding the study as a whole: Donor CMV infection status was unknown, possibly confounding age-related changes in expanded clonotypes. From one million sequenced T cells, diversity estimates were lower bounds.

Germline assignment: CDR1 SGHTA and CDR2 FQGNSA. The CDR3 runs 16 residues. Trimming took 5 bases from V and 0 from J, leaving 17 bases between them. The receptor comes from a woman aged 60-75 years in good health. This chain uses TRBV7-2 with TRBJ2-7; no clear D. Sequences were obtained from blood. The CDR3 here is CASSTAPMVGSYEQYF. CDR3 bases: TGTGCCAGCAGCACCGCCCCCATGGTGGGCTCCTACGAGCAGTACTTC.